This T cell receptor (beta chain) was found in a study of CD8+ T cells in alopecia areata. Study-level information: Treated patients were given oral tofacitinib, which was dosed at 5 to 10 mg twice daily. Tofacitinib was given for 6 to 18 months, then stopped for 6 months.

Points from the study as a whole: Compared with normal scalp, lesional scalp had higher clonality and more expanded CD8+ clones.

This clone appeared a few times. As yet, its antigen is unknown. Germline V gene data show CDR1 as SQVTM and CDR2 as ANQGSEA. This CDR3 comprises 14 residues. Trimming stripped 3 bases from V and 0 bases from J, with 12 bases between. Following RNA extraction, reverse transcription yielded cDNA that acted as the sequencing template. Clones were sequenced by immunoSEQ multiplex PCR, and TCRdb holds only the in-frame ones, with some missing. Of roughly 180,000 clones listed, roughly 60% are singletons. This TCR came from a human donor with alopecia areata. The rearrangement links TRBV29-1 to TRBJ2-7; maybe TRBD1 (6 bases). This sample comprised CD4+ T cells sorted from blood, obtained at week 0. CDR3 coding DNA: TGCAGCGTTGAGACAGGTATGGGCTCCTACGAGCAGTACTTC. Amino acids: CSVETGMGSYEQYF.